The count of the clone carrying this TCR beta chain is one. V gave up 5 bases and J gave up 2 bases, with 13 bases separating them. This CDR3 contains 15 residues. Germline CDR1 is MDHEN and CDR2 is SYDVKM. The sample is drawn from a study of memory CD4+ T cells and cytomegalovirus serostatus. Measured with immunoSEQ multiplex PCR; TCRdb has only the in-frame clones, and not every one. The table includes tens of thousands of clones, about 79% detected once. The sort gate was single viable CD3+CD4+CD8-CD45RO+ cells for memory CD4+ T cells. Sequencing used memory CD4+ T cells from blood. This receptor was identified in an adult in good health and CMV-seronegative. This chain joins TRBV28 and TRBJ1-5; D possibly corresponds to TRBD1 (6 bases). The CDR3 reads CASSPGGRRNQPQHF. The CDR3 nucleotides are TGTGCCAGCAGTCCCGGGGGCAGGCGCAATCAGCCCCAGCATTTT.